The clone carrying this TCR beta chain showed up just once. The sample is drawn from a study of blood T cell repertoires in COVID-19. Study details: Whether acute or convalescent, the COVID-19 samples came from the United States, Italy and Spain. PBMCs, B-cell-depleted T cells, or T cells were the source of the cDNA or gDNA that made up the material.

Germline CDR1 is MNHEY and CDR2 is SVGEGT. This CDR3 has 16 residues. V was trimmed by 1 base and J by 1 base, leaving 10 bases between them. Authors' data handling: From reference gene primer amplification, estimates of nucleated cell counts were derived. TCRdb's table, derived via immunoSEQ multiplex PCR, lists solely in-frame clones and lacks some. V and J calls and clone size are those listed in that table; D and trimming were worked out from the DNA. The sample lists fewer than 700,000 clones, approximately 91% occurring once. Patients at the Seattle site were enrolled during active infection and followed longitudinally.

The chain couples TRBV6-2 or TRBV6-3 to TRBJ2-2; TRBD1 is a possible D gene (6 bases). This sequence was found in a woman in her fifties or sixties with COVID-19, enrolled during active disease. Material for sequencing was peripheral blood. CDR3 DNA sequence: TGTGCCAGCAGTTACTGGCAGGACAGGAACACCGGGGAGCTGTTTTTT. It is translated as CASSYWQDRNTGELFF.